This paragraph covers one TCR beta chain sequence. Its antigen is currently unknown. The sample belongs to a study of T cell responses to AZD1222 COVID-19 vaccine. Whole-study findings and limits: Only five to seven individuals given AZD1222 were seropositive at baseline.

Germline CDR1 SEHNR, CDR2 FQNEAQ (reference sequence). The length of the CDR3 is 16 residues. The germline V and J ends were trimmed by 5 bases and 2 bases, with 18 bases remaining between them. Assay used: immunoSEQ multiplex PCR; TCRdb lists only in-frame clones, some missing. The sample records tens of thousands of clones, 90% being singletons. This TCR derives from an adult in good health. The chain joins TRBV7-9 to TRBJ1-2; D might be TRBD1 (5 bases). This specimen was peripheral blood, taken on day 0 of AZD1222 vaccination. DNA for the CDR3: TGTGCCAGCAGCCCCGGGGGAGGGTCGGCAAACTATGGCTACACCTTC. It specifies CASSPGGGSANYGYTF.